The 27 T cell receptor beta chains below come from one sample, sequenced in a study of T-cell memory formation after mild COVID-19. MiXCR was run by TCRdb on the 5' RACE reads, yielding one entry per CDR3 protein. The data show roughly 250,000 distinct CDR3 sequences, with about 15% seen just once and approximately 3.6% held by the top ten. The sequenced material came from PBMCs or a T cell subset sorted from them (not recorded which). The receptors originated from a man aged 18 to 30 who had mild COVID-19 (a few samples of this study predate the infection). Cell type and time point are not known.

This chain links TRBV4-3 with TRBJ2-3, with TRBD2 matching 16 bases. The V segment lost 0 bases and the J segment 6 bases; nucleotides outside the gene matches: 3. The CDR3 runs 17 residues. Looked up from germline, CDR1 is LGHNA and CDR2 is YSLEER. The CDR3 sequence is CASSQEGLAGGSDTQYF. The DNA of the CDR3 is TGCGCCAGCAGCCAAGAGGGACTAGCGGGGGGGAGCGATACGCAGTATTTT.

This clonotype was observed a handful of times. J is TRBJ2-5 and V is TRBV11-2, with D possibly TRBD2 on 6 matching bases. Germline V gene data show CDR1 as SGHAT and CDR2 as FQNNGV. The germline V and J ends were trimmed by 1 base and 3 bases, with 12 bases remaining between them. CDR3 length: 15 amino acids. This CDR3 reads CASSLGSGGEETQYF. Written as DNA, the CDR3 is TGTGCCAGCAGCTTAGGGTCGGGCGGGGAAGAGACCCAGTACTTC.

Only a few counts were recorded for this clonotype. The chain carries TRBV12-3 or TRBV12-4 and TRBJ2-5; the D gene is possibly TRBD2 (7 bases). The V and J ends lost 0 bases and 4 bases respectively, with 12 bases between them. The CDR3 sequence is 15 residues long. The DNA of the CDR3 is TGTGCCAGCAGTTTAGCGGGGGGGCTTGGAGAGACCCAGTACTTC. Translated: CASSLAGGLGETQYF.

The V gene is TRBV7-2, the J gene TRBJ2-3; TRBD1 aligns across 8 bases. Germline assignment: CDR1 SGHTA and CDR2 FQGNSA. V shed 4 bases, J shed 7 bases, and the junction held 7 bases outside the gene matches. This CDR3 spans 14 amino acids. The CDR3, as DNA: TGTGCCAGCAGCTATCAGGGGGCCCGGAATACGCAGTATTTT. Encoded protein: CASSYQGARNTQYF.

This clonotype was found many times. The chain couples TRBV7-2 to TRBJ2-3; D gene ambiguous. CDR3 length equals 12 residues. V was pared by 5 bases and J by 2 bases, with 5 bases between. Germline CDR1 SGHTA, CDR2 FQGNSA. CDR3 coding DNA: TGTGCCAGCAGCCGGTACACAGATACGCAGTATTTT. This gives the protein CASSRYTDTQYF. Complete variable domain (other parts from reference TRBV7-2 and TRBJ2-3): GAGVSQSPSNKVTEKGKDVELRCDPISGHTALYWYRQSLGQGLEFLIYFQGNSAPDKSGLPSDRFSAERTGGSVSTLTIQRTQQEDSAVYLCASSRYTDTQYFGPGTRLTVL.

The rearrangement joins TRBV7-2 to TRBJ2-5, with 10 bases aligning to TRBD2. Trimming took 5 bases from V and 2 from J; bases not matched to a gene: 11. Per the germline V gene, CDR1 is SGHTA and CDR2 is FQGNSA. The CDR3 has 17 amino acids. Here the CDR3 DNA reads TGTGCCAGCAGCCGAGCGGGGGGGCCGAGATGGCAAGAGACCCAGTACTTC. Translation gives CASSRAGGPRWQETQYF.

This clonotype was counted at least ten times. The rearrangement joins TRBV18 to TRBJ1-1; D call uncertain. The V end was cut by 2 bases, the J end by 0 bases, with 4 bases between. The CDR3 covers 13 residues. CDR1 KGHSH and CDR2 LQKENI come from the germline V gene. This chain's CDR3 is CASSPGMNTEAFF. The CDR3 bases are TGTGCCAGCTCACCAGGGATGAACACTGAAGCTTTCTTT.

This clonotype has a handful of counts. V and J are TRBV11-2 and TRBJ1-2, with 9 bases aligning to TRBD1. This CDR3 region has 15 residues. Germline V lookup: CDR1 SGHAT, CDR2 FQNNGV. Trimming took 2 bases from V and 7 from J; bases not matched to a gene: 8. The CDR3 region has the DNA TGTGCCAGCAGCTTAATGGGACAGGGTATAGGTGGCTACACCTTC. It yields the protein CASSLMGQGIGGYTF.

This clonotype appeared a single time. The chain employs TRBV7-3 and TRBJ2-1; 14 bases fit TRBD2. The CDR3 is made up of 16 amino acids. Germline V gene data show CDR1 as SGHTA and CDR2 as FQGTGA. J lost 9 bases, V lost 5 bases, and 9 bases had no gene match. In DNA form, the CDR3 reads TGTGCCAGCAGCATAAGACTAGCGGGGGGGCAAGGTGAGCAGTTCTTC. This gives the protein CASSIRLAGGQGEQFF.

The table lists this clonotype with a few counts. The rearrangement uses TRBV5-6 and TRBJ2-5, with D perhaps TRBD1 (6 bases). Trimming removed 4 bases at V and 2 bases at J, with 12 bases between. This CDR3 contains 14 residues. CDR1 is SGHDT and CDR2 is YYEEEE in the germline V gene. CDR3 nucleotides: TGTGCCAGCAGCGGGCAGAGGGGGCAAGAGACCCAGTACTTC. This encodes CASSGQRGQETQYF.

This clonotype was seen a few times. This chain uses TRBV29-1 with TRBJ2-5; 8 bases are shared with TRBD2. The V gene end was trimmed by 2 bases and the J gene end by 5 bases; junction bases not matched to a gene: 4. CDR3 length: 13 amino acids. The germline V gene encodes CDR1 SQVTM and CDR2 ANQGSEA. The CDR3 DNA reads as TGCAGCGTTGAATGGACTAGCAGGGAGACCCAGTACTTC. Translating it yields CSVEWTSRETQYF.

The V call is TRBV12-3 or TRBV12-4, the J call TRBJ2-3; no definite D call. The CDR3 extends over 12 amino acids. V was trimmed by 7 bases and J by 6 bases, leaving 11 bases between them. CDR3 amino acids: CASNLGSDTQYF. The CDR3, as DNA: TGTGCCAGCAATCTAGGATCGGATACGCAGTATTTT.

A few counts support this clonotype. The chain uses TRBV25-1 and TRBJ1-6, with TRBD1 matching over 10 bases. There are 16 residues in the CDR3. CDR1 is MGHDK and CDR2 is SYGVNS in the germline V gene. The J segment lost 7 bases and the V segment lost 2 bases, leaving 5 bases of the junction unmatched. The CDR3 DNA reads as TGTGCCAGCAGTGAACCGGGACAGGGGTCCAATTCACCCCTCCACTTT. This codes for CASSEPGQGSNSPLHF.

This clonotype was seen at least ten times. V gene TRBV4-1 combines with J gene TRBJ2-1; the D gene could be TRBD1 or TRBD2 (6 bases each). CDR1 is MGHRA, CDR2 YSYEKL, per germline. Trimming shortened V by 8 bases and J by 5 bases, and 22 bases separated the two germline ends. This CDR3 region has 16 residues. This chain's CDR3 is CASGGSGADLNNEQFF. CDR3 coding DNA: TGCGCCAGCGGGGGGTCGGGGGCAGACCTAAACAATGAGCAGTTCTTC.

As DNA, the CDR3 is TGCGCCAGCAGCCAAGGCTTAGGACAGGGTCTAAATGGCTACACCTTC. This encodes CASSQGLGQGLNGYTF. The gene calls are TRBV4-1 and TRBJ1-2, with 8 bases fitting TRBD1. Germline values: CDR1 MGHRA, CDR2 YSYEKL. This CDR3 is 16 amino acids long. V dropped 1 base and J dropped 6; count of bases not matched to a gene: 10.

This clonotype was counted only a few times. V gene TRBV20-1 combines with J gene TRBJ2-4; a weak D match, TRBD1 (7 bases). V was trimmed by 2 bases and J by 3 bases, leaving 14 bases between them. Germline CDR1 reads DFQATT; CDR2 reads SNEGSKA (reference sequence). The length of the CDR3 is 15 residues. The CDR3 nucleotides are TGCAGTGCTAGAAGGCGCGGGACAGACAAAAACATTCAGTACTTC. Residues: CSARRRGTDKNIQYF.

The V and J genes are TRBV12-3 or TRBV12-4 and TRBJ2-5; D unclear. Between the trimmed V and J ends, which lost 6 bases and 5 bases, there was a span of 22 bases. The CDR3 is 16 residues long. CDR3 sequence reads: CASSPPPLGIVETQYF. In DNA, the CDR3 is TGTGCCAGCAGCCCACCCCCTTTGGGGATAGTGGAGACCCAGTACTTC.

This clonotype has just one count. The V gene is TRBV10-3, the J gene TRBJ2-2, with a possible D match to TRBD1 (6 bases). Trimming cost V 8 bases and J 4 bases, with 11 bases left between them. Germline V lookup: CDR1 ENHRY, CDR2 SYGVKD. The CDR3 contains 13 residues. The CDR3 DNA reads TGTGCCATCCCAGGACAGACCACCGGGGAGCTGTTTTTT. It encodes CAIPGQTTGELFF.

This clonotype has more than one count but fewer than ten. The genes are TRBV18 and TRBJ1-2, with unresolved D. Per germline, CDR1 KGHSH and CDR2 LQKENI. The CDR3 sequence is 12 residues long. Trimming took off 0 bases at V and 10 bases at J, with 9 bases between the two ends. CDR3 sequence: CASSPPNRVYTF. The CDR3 nucleotides are TGTGCCAGCTCACCACCGAACCGAGTCTACACCTTC.

This clonotype was observed a few times. The chain combines TRBV7-9 with TRBJ2-1, with D unclear. The CDR3 is made up of 14 amino acids. Germline lookup yields CDR1 SEHNR and CDR2 FQNEAQ (reference sequence). Trimming cost V 5 bases and J 4 bases, with 12 bases left between them. DNA of the CDR3: TGTGCCAGCAGCCATACCGAGAAGTACAATGAGCAGTTCTTC. It specifies CASSHTEKYNEQFF. Drawing the rest from reference TRBV7-9 and TRBJ2-1, the complete variable domain is DTGVSQNPRHKITKRGQNVTFRCDPISEHNRLYWYRQTLGQGPEFLTYFQNEAQLEKSRLLSDRFSAERPKGSFSTLEIQRTEQGDSAMYLCASSHTEKYNEQFFGPGTRLTVL.

This clonotype was seen a few times. V and J are TRBV10-2 and TRBJ1-5; weak D call: TRBD1 (5 bases). CDR3 length: 13 amino acids. Germline V gene data show CDR1 as WSHSY and CDR2 as SAAADI. The ends were cut back, 2 bases at V and 9 bases at J, with 11 bases in the middle. The chain's CDR3 is CASSELPRGPQHF. CDR3 nucleotides: TGCGCCAGCAGTGAGCTCCCGAGGGGGCCCCAGCATTTT.

This clonotype was detected many times. The chain employs TRBV6-5 and TRBJ2-4, with 9 bases that match TRBD1. This CDR3 has 15 residues. V shed 4 bases and J 3 bases; nucleotides not matched to a gene: 4. Germline assignment: CDR1 MNHEY and CDR2 SVGAGI. CDR3 protein: CASSSPGQGKNIQYF. The CDR3 DNA is TGTGCCAGCAGTTCCCCGGGACAGGGCAAAAACATTCAGTACTTC.

This clonotype was counted only a few times. The chain joins TRBV10-3 to TRBJ2-7; TRBD2 agrees at 7 bases. CDR3 length equals 13 residues. Germline lookup yields CDR1 ENHRY and CDR2 SYGVKD. V gave up 4 bases and J gave up 4 bases; unmatched junction bases: 4. The CDR3 nucleotides are TGTGCCATCAGTGGGGGGGAGGGGTACGAGCAGTACTTC. It specifies CAISGGEGYEQYF.

The table lists this clonotype with many counts. V and J are TRBV5-6 and TRBJ2-3; 10 nucleotides line up with TRBD2. This CDR3 is 15 amino acids long. CDR1 and CDR2 from the germline V gene are SGHDT and YYEEEE. V gave up 5 bases and J gave up 0 bases; unmatched junction bases: 3. The CDR3: CASRIAGGSTDTQYF. As DNA, the CDR3 is TGTGCCAGCAGAATAGCGGGGGGCAGCACAGATACGCAGTATTTT.

The J gene is TRBJ2-5, the V gene TRBV20-1, with 7 nucleotides matching TRBD2. V lost 2 bases, J lost 1 base, and 4 bases stayed unmatched. From germline, CDR1 is DFQATT and CDR2 SNEGSKA (reference sequence). The CDR3 contains 14 residues. CDR3 residues: CSARPGTTQETQYF. CDR3 DNA: TGCAGTGCTAGACCCGGGACTACCCAAGAGACCCAGTACTTC.

The J gene is TRBJ1-2, the V gene TRBV20-1, with TRBD1 matching 7 bases. V lost 6 bases, J lost 2 bases, and 9 bases stayed unmatched. Germline V gene data show CDR1 as DFQATT and CDR2 as SNEGSKA (reference sequence). CDR3 size: 14 residues. The CDR3 region is CSAARQGGNYGYTF. As DNA, the CDR3 is TGCAGTGCCGCGAGACAGGGAGGCAACTATGGCTACACCTTC.

This clonotype came up a few times. The chain recombines TRBV3-1 with TRBJ2-2; D is tentatively TRBD1 or TRBD2 (5 bases each). The CDR3 spans 16 residues. Trimming took off 4 bases at V and 7 bases at J, with 19 bases between the two ends. Germline CDR1 and CDR2: LGHDT and YNNKEL (reference sequence). As DNA, the CDR3 is TGTGCCAGCAGCCGAGCAGCAGGGACCGGAGGCGGGGAGCTGTTTTTT. This sequence encodes CASSRAAGTGGGELFF.